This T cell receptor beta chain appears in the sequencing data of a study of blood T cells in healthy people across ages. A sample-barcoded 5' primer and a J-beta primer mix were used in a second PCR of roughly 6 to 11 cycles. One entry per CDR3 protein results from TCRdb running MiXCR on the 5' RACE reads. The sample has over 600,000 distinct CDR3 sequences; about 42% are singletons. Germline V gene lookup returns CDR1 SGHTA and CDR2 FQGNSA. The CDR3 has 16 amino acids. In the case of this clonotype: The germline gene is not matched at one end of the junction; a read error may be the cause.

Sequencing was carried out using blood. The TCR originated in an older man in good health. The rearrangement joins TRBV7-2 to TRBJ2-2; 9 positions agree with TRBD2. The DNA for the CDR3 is TGTGCCAGCAGCTTAAAGGCGGGGGGGTACACTGGGGAGCTGTTTTTT. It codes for CASSLKAGGYTGELFF.